This entry lists 4 T cell receptor beta chains sequenced from one sample in a study of T cells in Graves' hyperthyroidism and ophthalmopathy. Amplification of TCR beta CDR3 regions used RNA as the template. When the TCR CDR3 underwent first-round RT-PCR, the HTBI primer set was used. TCRdb re-called the multiplex PCR reads through MiXCR, storing one row per CDR3 protein. This table has 500,000 to 550,000 distinct CDR3 sequences, just under 20% appearing once. The sample comprised blood. The receptors here all came from a man aged 40-55 years with Graves' ophthalmopathy.

There are a few counts of this clonotype. The chain uses TRBV29-1 and TRBJ2-1; a weak D match, TRBD2 (6 bases). Germline V lookup: CDR1 SQVTM, CDR2 ANQGSEA. The CDR3 sequence is 15 residues long. The germline V and J ends were trimmed by 3 bases and 0 bases, with 12 bases remaining between them. CDR3 loop: CSVDGSVSSYNEQFF. The DNA for the CDR3 is TGCAGCGTTGACGGGAGCGTTAGCTCCTACAATGAGCAGTTCTTC.

The rearrangement joins TRBV14 to TRBJ1-3, with TRBD1 matching over 9 bases. The CDR3 totals 16 residues. V trimming: 3 bases; J trimming: 7 bases; junction bases outside the gene matches: 10. Germline loops: CDR1 SGHDN, CDR2 FVKESK. CDR3 residues: CASSHPPGQGVNTIYF. The CDR3 coding sequence is TGTGCCAGCAGCCATCCGCCGGGACAGGGAGTGAACACCATATATTTT.

The chain joins TRBV15 to TRBJ2-1, with D unresolved. The CDR3 is made up of 16 amino acids. Germline V gene sequence: CDR1 LNHNV, CDR2 YYDKDF (reference sequence). Trimming left V 3 bases short and J 3 bases short, with 15 bases between. The CDR3: CATSSNSRAVYNEQFF. Written as DNA, the CDR3 is TGTGCCACCAGCAGTAACAGCCGGGCGGTCTACAATGAGCAGTTCTTC.

This clonotype was found many times. The rearrangement uses TRBV6-1 and TRBJ2-7; 15 bases fit TRBD2. The CDR3 contains 15 residues. J gave up 2 bases and V 7 bases, and 3 bases lay outside the gene matches. Germline-derived CDR1 and CDR2 are MNHNS and SASEGT. The CDR3 DNA reads TGTGCCAGCACCGGACTAGCGGGAGGGACCTACGAGCAGTACTTC. It translates to CASTGLAGGTYEQYF.